Reported below is one T cell receptor beta chain. Given a much more abundant clone one base away, this may be a read error. TCRdb re-called the RT-PCR reads through MiXCR, storing one row per CDR3 protein. The data hold fewer than 600,000 distinct CDR3 sequences, with 6% to 9% observed a single time. The source of the sample is a study of response to subunit inactivated influenza vaccine. V was cut by 0 bases and J by 7 bases, with 6 bases left in between. The CDR3 has 12 amino acids. Germline V gives CDR1 SGHRS, CDR2 YFSETQ. The sample consisted of PBMCs from blood, taken around 25 months after vaccination. The chain couples TRBV5-1 to TRBJ2-3; D is undetermined. This clonotype was obtained from a man aged 50 to 69 who received an inactivated influenza vaccine. CDR3 region: CASSLETNTQYF. CDR3 nucleotides: TGCGCCAGCAGCTTGGAGACAAATACGCAGTATTTT.